One and the same sample provided the 7 T cell receptor beta chains below, sequenced in a study of blood T cells in healthy people across ages (dated by TCRdb to between 2014 and 2017). Library construction relied on 5' RACE. These reads were obtained on an Illumina HiSeq 2500. A second PCR of roughly 6 to 11 cycles was run with a J-beta primer mix and a sample-barcoded 5' primer. TCRdb redid the processing of the public reads, applying fastp at Q25 and MiXCR, and retained in-frame beta chains. Rows merge per CDR3 protein into single entries with the most common DNA and genes. In all, the sample holds roughly 800,000 distinct CDR3 sequences, and 58% of those were seen once. Approximately 21% of the sample rests with the top ten. The sequenced material came from blood. Every receptor here comes from a man aged 30 to 39 in good health.

A few counts support this clonotype. CDR3 sequence reads: CASSQQVGETQYF. The CDR3 nucleotides are TGTGCCAGCAGCCAACAGGTGGGGGAGACCCAGTACTTC. J is TRBJ2-5 and V is TRBV7-2, with a possible D match to TRBD1 (5 bases). V dropped 5 bases and J dropped 5 bases, with 12 bases sitting between them. The CDR3 is 13 residues long. Germline V CDR1 and CDR2: SGHTA, FQGNSA.

This chain joins TRBV27 and TRBJ2-1; D might be TRBD2 (6 bases). The better agreement between TRBJ2-7 and the DNA end casts doubt on the J call. The germline gives CDR1 MNHEY, CDR2 SMNVEV (reference sequence). The CDR3 runs 14 residues. CDR3 DNA: TGTGCCAGCAGTTCCATAGCGGCCGCCAATGAGCAGTACTTC. Residues: CASSSIAAANEQYF.

About this clonotype: At one end, the junction sequence differs from germline, possibly due to a read error. This chain links TRBV14 with TRBJ2-7; no reliable D call. Per the germline V gene, CDR1 is SGHDN and CDR2 is FVKESK. The CDR3 sequence is 14 residues long. CDR3 nucleotides: TGTACCAGCAGCCAAGTTGGCAGCTCCTACGAGCAGTACTTC. The encoded protein is CTSSQVGSSYEQYF.

In its sample, this clonotype was seen a few times. The chain uses TRBV15 and TRBJ2-1; 10 nucleotides match TRBD2. Germline values: CDR1 LNHNV, CDR2 YYDKDF (reference sequence). CDR3 length: 16 residues. Germline trimming cut 5 bases from V and 8 bases from J; bases unmatched to any gene: 12. The CDR3 DNA reads as TGTGCCACCAGCCTAGAGGTTGGACTAGCGGTTTATGAGCAGTTCTTC. Amino acid sequence: CATSLEVGLAVYEQFF.

The V call is TRBV20-1, the J call TRBJ2-5; D might be TRBD2 (5 bases). The V gene lost 8 bases and the J gene lost 0 bases, with 7 bases spanning the gap. CDR1 is DFQATT and CDR2 is SNEGSKA in the germline V gene (reference sequence). The length of the CDR3 is 11 residues. The CDR3 reads CSSGYQETQYF. The CDR3 region has the DNA TGCAGTAGCGGTTACCAAGAGACCCAGTACTTC.

J is TRBJ2-3 and V is TRBV20-1; 10 bases are shared with TRBD2. CDR1 DFQATT and CDR2 SNEGSKA come from the germline V gene (reference sequence). The CDR3 runs 15 residues. V shed 5 bases, J shed 5 bases, and the junction held 10 bases outside the gene matches. The CDR3 nucleotides are TGCAGTGCTCTTCAAGCGGGAGGGCCAGGAGATACGCAGTATTTT. This translates into CSALQAGGPGDTQYF.

This clonotype was counted between two and nine times. V usage is TRBV28 and J usage is TRBJ1-1, with TRBD1 matching over 9 bases. V lost 6 bases, J lost 11 bases, and 13 bases stayed unmatched. The CDR3 contains 14 residues. Per the germline V gene, CDR1 is MDHEN and CDR2 is SYDVKM. The CDR3 here is CASSGTGGRGSAFF. CDR3 bases: TGTGCCAGCAGCGGAACAGGGGGCAGAGGTAGTGCTTTCTTT.